The present entry profiles one T cell receptor (beta chain) with its context. Other nucleotide sequences in the sample specify the same CDR3. Assay: immunoSEQ multiplex PCR; the TCRdb copy retains only in-frame clones and omits some. The table includes around 100,000 clones, about 89% detected once. This sample was included in a study of control samples from healthy donors and cancer patients. CDR1 and CDR2 from the germline V gene are LNHDA and SQIVND (reference sequence). The CDR3 contains 13 residues. V gave up 7 bases and J gave up 4 bases; unmatched junction bases: 6. The rearrangement uses TRBV19 and TRBJ1-2; 7 bases align to TRBD1. The TCR originated in a man aged 25 to 45 in good health. Material: blood. The CDR3: CASTPRTGYGYTF. Here the CDR3 DNA reads TGTGCCAGTACCCCTCGGACAGGCTATGGCTACACCTTC.